This T cell receptor beta chain was sequenced in a study of early T cells in non-severe SARS-CoV-2 infection. CDR1 and CDR2 from the germline V gene are DFQATT and SNEGSKA (reference sequence). Trimming removed 3 bases from V and 7 bases from J, with 18 bases in between. This CDR3 region has 14 residues. Attached unique molecular identifiers marked individual cDNA molecules. TCRdb reprocessed the 5' RACE reads with MiXCR, giving one entry per CDR3 protein. Here the sample spans approximately 76,000 distinct CDR3 sequences, around 15% being singletons. The receptor comes from an adult who was a healthcare worker with PCR-confirmed SARS-CoV-2 infection or an uninfected control (not recorded which). V usage is TRBV20-1 and J usage is TRBJ1-2; TRBD1 might be the D (6 bases). The sample comprised whole blood. The CDR3 region is CSASPWGGAGGYTF. As DNA, the CDR3 is TGCAGTGCTAGCCCCTGGGGGGGGGCCGGTGGCTACACCTTC.